This record covers a single TCR beta chain. No antigen is known for it. The protocol was immunoSEQ multiplex PCR, while the TCRdb copy is restricted to in-frame clones and leaves out a portion. Of around 160,000 clones in the sample, around 85% were seen once. The sample belongs to a study of lymphopenia after photon versus proton radiotherapy. Findings and caveats of the study: Oligoclonal CD8+ Temra expansion after nadir drove photon patients' diversity drop. Larger post-nadir TCR diversity loss correlated inversely with survival in deceased patients. Only patients who died were analyzed for survival; proton advantage is unproven.

V shed 5 bases, J shed 3 bases, and the junction held 5 bases outside the gene matches. CDR3 length: 15 residues. Germline V CDR1 and CDR2: SGHVS, FQNEAQ. The sample here was peripheral blood, taken from a patient treated with photon-based radiotherapy. The rearrangement uses TRBV7-8 and TRBJ2-7, with 12 bases identical to TRBD2. The clonotype originates from a man between 50 and 59 years old with gastric cancer. The CDR3 region is CASSQLTSGSYEQYF. In DNA form, the CDR3 reads TGTGCCAGCAGCCAACTGACTAGCGGGAGCTACGAGCAGTACTTC.